These 20 T cell receptor beta chains originate from one sample sequenced in a study of beta chain features in type 1 diabetes. The investigators reverse transcribed all of the isolated RNA, so they sequenced expressed TCRB transcripts. The method was immunoSEQ multiplex PCR; TCRdb's version includes in-frame clones alone and lacks a portion of them. The data contain hundreds of thousands of clones, 10% to 15% of them singletons. Input material: naive CD4+ T cells from blood. These receptors were taken from a young man in good health.

This clone was counted between two and nine times. This chain uses TRBV28 with TRBJ1-2; 9 nucleotides match TRBD1. Germline trimming cut 5 bases from V and 7 bases from J; bases unmatched to any gene: 2. CDR1 and CDR2 (germline): MDHEN, SYDVKM. CDR3 size: 12 residues. CDR3 bases: TGTGCCAGCAGTGAGACAGGGGGTGGCTACACCTTC. It yields the protein CASSETGGGYTF.

This clone was counted many times. V and J are TRBV29-1 and TRBJ2-3; D gene unclear. Trimming left V 6 bases short and J 2 bases short, with 9 bases between. Germline V gives CDR1 SQVTM, CDR2 ANQGSEA. The CDR3 spans 12 residues. CDR3 in amino acids: CSVGKITDTQYF. CDR3 bases: TGCAGCGTGGGCAAGATCACAGATACGCAGTATTTT.

There are a few counts of this clone. The V call is TRBV6-5, the J call TRBJ1-2, with 8 bases identical to TRBD1. The CDR3 has 15 residues. The J segment lost 4 bases and the V segment lost 0 bases, leaving 4 bases of the junction unmatched. Germline V CDR1 and CDR2: MNHEY, SVGAGI. Here the CDR3 reads CASSYSGTGLYGYTF. The CDR3 DNA reads as TGTGCCAGCAGTTACTCCGGGACAGGCCTCTATGGCTACACCTTC.

V and J are TRBV4-3 and TRBJ1-5; D uncertain. The CDR3 loop spans 14 amino acids. V was pared by 0 bases and J by 4 bases, with 7 bases between. Germline V gene sequence: CDR1 LGHNA, CDR2 YSLEER. The CDR3 loop is CASSQETLNQPQHF. The CDR3 DNA is TGCGCCAGCAGCCAAGAGACTCTTAATCAGCCCCAGCATTTT.

The CDR3, as DNA: TGTGCCAGCAGCTTGGTGCTAGCGGGGGGTCCGTCTAGCTCCTACAATGAGCAGTTCTTC. It codes for CASSLVLAGGPSSSYNEQFF. This chain links TRBV5-8 with TRBJ2-1; TRBD2 agrees at 11 bases. Looked up from germline, CDR1 is SGHTS and CDR2 is YDEGEE. The CDR3 is 20 amino acids. V trimming: 0 bases; J trimming: 0 bases; junction bases outside the gene matches: 11. The entire variable domain, with the rest obtained from reference TRBV5-8 and TRBJ2-1, is as follows: EAGVTQSPTHLIKTRGQQATLRCSPISGHTSVYWYQQALGLGLQFLLWYDEGEERNRGNFPPRFSGRQFPNYSSELNVNALELEDSALYLCASSLVLAGGPSSSYNEQFFGPGTRLTVL.

This clone was recorded a few times. V gene TRBV5-6 combines with J gene TRBJ1-1; no definite D call. Germline V gene sequence: CDR1 SGHDT, CDR2 YYEEEE. The ends were cut back, 2 bases at V and 4 bases at J, with 15 bases in the middle. The CDR3 is 15 amino acids. The CDR3 protein is CASSFRAHPGTEAFF. In DNA form, the CDR3 reads TGTGCCAGCAGCTTTAGAGCCCATCCCGGCACTGAAGCTTTCTTT.

This clone was counted only a few times. The chain uses TRBV30 and TRBJ1-1, with D tentatively TRBD1 (5 bases). V shed 1 base and J shed 4 bases, with 10 bases lying between them. The CDR3 loop spans 13 amino acids. Germline loops: CDR1 GTSNPN, CDR2 SVGIG (reference sequence). CDR3: CAWSEARVTEAFF. CDR3 bases: TGTGCCTGGAGTGAAGCCAGGGTCACTGAAGCTTTCTTT.

This clone was counted a few times. This chain connects TRBV6-1 to TRBJ2-7, with 10 positions matching TRBD1. V lost 3 bases to trimming and J lost 5 bases; unmatched junction nucleotides: 7. The CDR3 covers 15 residues. The germline CDR1 and CDR2 sequences are MNHNS and SASEGT. The CDR3 region is CASSDGRDRGHEQYF. The CDR3 bases are TGTGCCAGCAGTGATGGGAGGGACAGGGGCCACGAGCAGTACTTC.

In its sample, this clone was seen a few times. V usage is TRBV7-3 and J usage is TRBJ2-7; TRBD1 aligns across 8 bases. CDR3 length: 13 amino acids. The V gene end was trimmed by 5 bases and the J gene end by 3 bases; junction bases not matched to a gene: 3. Germline V gene data show CDR1 as SGHTA and CDR2 as FQGTGA. As DNA, the CDR3 is TGTGCCAGCAGCCAGGGGGCTGGCTACGAGCAGTACTTC. This translates into CASSQGAGYEQYF.

In its sample, this clone was seen a few times. The chain recombines TRBV5-1 with TRBJ1-6; 9 positions agree with TRBD1. This CDR3 region has 15 residues. V was clipped by 4 bases and J by 7 bases; unmatched bases: 6. The germline V gene has CDR1 SGHRS and CDR2 YFSETQ. The CDR3 nucleotides read TGCGCCAGCAGCGCCCGGACAGGGGAGAATTCACCCCTCCACTTT. This encodes CASSARTGENSPLHF.

This clone was seen only a few times. This sequence joins TRBV7-9 and TRBJ2-3; D possibly corresponds to TRBD2 (6 bases). The CDR3 consists of 14 residues. Germline V gene lookup returns CDR1 SEHNR and CDR2 FQNEAQ (reference sequence). The V end was cut by 4 bases, the J end by 3 bases, with 11 bases between. CDR3 DNA sequence: TGTGCCAGCAGCTCCCTCCGGGAGACAGATACGCAGTATTTT. Residues: CASSSLRETDTQYF.

The chain uses TRBV28 and TRBJ1-1; 9 nucleotides line up with TRBD1. Trimming removed 5 bases from V and 6 bases from J; junction bases left unmatched: 7. Germline V gene sequence: CDR1 MDHEN, CDR2 SYDVKM. The CDR3 has 14 amino acids. CDR3 nucleotides: TGTGCCAGCAGTCCGGGACAGGGTTGGTCTGAAGCTTTCTTT. Residues: CASSPGQGWSEAFF.

This chain joins TRBV9 and TRBJ2-7; 12 positions match TRBD2. Trimming cost V 1 base and J 3 bases; bases outside gene matches: 8. Per germline, CDR1 SGDLS and CDR2 YYNGEE. The CDR3 runs to 17 residues. The CDR3 loop reads CASSVNPTSGGHYEQYF. Here the CDR3 DNA reads TGTGCCAGCAGCGTAAACCCGACTAGCGGGGGCCACTACGAGCAGTACTTC.

This chain joins TRBV30 and TRBJ1-2, with D perhaps matching TRBD1 (6 bases). V was trimmed by 4 bases and J by 2 bases, leaving 14 bases between them. This CDR3 region has 14 residues. Germline V gene lookup returns CDR1 GTSNPN and CDR2 SVGIG (reference sequence). CDR3 sequence (DNA): TGTGCCTGGATGGACAGTTTGATGAACTATGGCTACACCTTC. This translates into CAWMDSLMNYGYTF.

This rearrangement joins TRBV2 to TRBJ2-7; 7 positions match TRBD1. Per germline, CDR1 SNHLY and CDR2 FYNNEI. With V trimmed by 4 bases and J by 0 bases, 3 bases remained unmatched. This CDR3 comprises 14 residues. Written as DNA, the CDR3 is TGTGCCAGCAGTGTAGACAGGGCCTCCTACGAGCAGTACTTC. As protein: CASSVDRASYEQYF.

In this sample, this clone turned up a few times. This chain's CDR3 is CASSLRLAGGRSYNEQFF. DNA for the CDR3: TGTGCCAGCAGCTTAAGACTAGCGGGAGGACGGTCCTACAATGAGCAGTTCTTC. The chain is built from TRBV11-2 and TRBJ2-1; 13 nucleotides line up with TRBD2. CDR3 length: 18 amino acids. Germline CDR1 SGHAT, CDR2 FQNNGV. The V segment lost 2 bases and the J segment 1 base; nucleotides outside the gene matches: 5.

The rearrangement links TRBV9 to TRBJ1-1, with a tentative D call TRBD1 (5 bases). CDR3 length equals 19 residues. Per the germline V gene, CDR1 is SGDLS and CDR2 is YYNGEE. V was cut by 0 bases and J by 6 bases, with 27 bases left in between. CDR3 loop: CASSVGISAGAMKSSEAFF. The DNA of the CDR3 is TGTGCCAGCAGCGTAGGAATATCCGCTGGGGCGATGAAATCTTCTGAAGCTTTCTTT.

V and J are TRBV5-6 and TRBJ1-6, with TRBD1 matching 7 bases. CDR1 is SGHDT and CDR2 is YYEEEE in the germline V gene. Trimming cost V 3 bases and J 8 bases; bases outside gene matches: 8. This CDR3 has 15 amino acids. The CDR3 nucleotides are TGTGCCAGCAGCTACCGACAGGGCTCGTATTCACCCCTCCACTTT. This sequence encodes CASSYRQGSYSPLHF.

This clone was picked up a small number of times. The chain carries TRBV5-4 and TRBJ2-3, with TRBD2 matching over 11 bases. Germline V gene sequence: CDR1 SGHNT, CDR2 YYREEE (reference sequence). Trimming cost V 5 bases and J 4 bases; bases outside gene matches: 9. The CDR3 sequence is 16 residues long. CDR3 nucleotide sequence: TGTGCCAGCAGGGAAGTAGCGGGAGGGCCTTCAGATACGCAGTATTTT. Encoded protein: CASREVAGGPSDTQYF.

The table lists this clone with a few counts. V gene TRBV23-1 combines with J gene TRBJ1-2, with TRBD1 matching over 7 bases. TRBV23-1 is known as an ORF, though its function is uncertain. This CDR3 has 14 amino acids. With 6 bases clipped from V and 0 bases from J, the junction kept 4 bases outside the gene matches. CDR3 nucleotides: TGCGCCAGCAGGGGACAGCTTGCTAACTATGGCTACACCTTC. Its translation: CASRGQLANYGYTF.